The source of this T cell receptor (beta chain) is a study of identical twins. Germline loops: CDR1 LGHNA, CDR2 YNFKEQ. V was shortened by 3 bases and J by 2 bases, with 15 bases between the two germline ends. The CDR3 is 16 amino acids. A universal primer site was added by template switching, and unique molecular identifiers were carried by the cDNA. TCRdb re-called the 5' RACE reads through MiXCR, storing one row per CDR3 protein. The table includes 1.5 million to 2 million distinct CDR3 sequences, roughly a third detected once. Study findings and constraints: Clonotypes of the beta chain that were abundant in cord blood carried fewer insertions (memory repertoires showed none). Models came in too low on out-of-frame TCR alpha sharing in monozygotic twins.

With respect to this clonotype: Its specificity is not known.

Donors uniformly comprised healthy Caucasians. The V gene is TRBV4-2, the J gene TRBJ2-3; a possible D gene is TRBD1 (7 bases). The TCR sequence derives from a newborn girl in good health. Sequenced sample: cord blood. The CDR3 region is CASSHRAGGPTDTQYF. In nucleotides, the CDR3 is TGTGCCAGCAGCCACCGGGCAGGGGGGCCCACAGATACGCAGTATTTT.